What follows are 19 T cell receptor beta chains derived from one specimen sequenced in a study of cytomegalovirus exposure and HLA in healthy donors. The assay was immunoSEQ multiplex PCR, and TCRdb's table has in-frame clones only and misses some. This table holds 130,000 to 150,000 clones, roughly nine tenths found once. The material sequenced was PBMCs. The source of these receptors is a man between 18 and 35 years old in good health and CMV-seronegative.

The rearrangement links TRBV4-2 to TRBJ1-2, with D uncertain. This CDR3 contains 16 residues. Per germline, CDR1 LGHNA and CDR2 YNFKEQ. The germline V and J ends were trimmed by 2 bases and 5 bases, with 18 bases remaining between them. The CDR3 reads CASSQSSVLGAYGYTF. CDR3 nucleotides: TGTGCCAGCAGCCAATCCAGCGTACTCGGAGCTTATGGCTACACCTTC.

The gene calls are TRBV27 and TRBJ2-5, with 8 positions matching TRBD2. Trimming cost V 3 bases and J 8 bases; bases outside gene matches: 11. This CDR3 is built from 15 residues. Germline V gene sequence: CDR1 MNHEY, CDR2 SMNVEV (reference sequence). As DNA, the CDR3 is TGTGCCAGCAGTTTGGCGCGGGGGGTCGGAGGAACCCAGTACTTC. This gives the protein CASSLARGVGGTQYF.

The V call is TRBV4-1, the J call TRBJ2-3; 9 positions agree with TRBD2. The CDR3 contains 18 residues. Germline V gene data show CDR1 as MGHRA and CDR2 as YSYEKL. The V segment lost 4 bases and the J segment 0 bases; nucleotides outside the gene matches: 11. Here the CDR3 DNA reads TGCGCCAGCAGCCGCGAGCCAGCGGGGGGCTTCAGCACAGATACGCAGTATTTT. Amino acids: CASSREPAGGFSTDTQYF.

This rearrangement joins TRBV19 to TRBJ1-4; TRBD1 matches 7 bases. Per germline, CDR1 LNHDA and CDR2 SQIVND (reference sequence). The CDR3 runs 14 residues. The J segment lost 6 bases and the V segment lost 4 bases, leaving 5 bases of the junction unmatched. The CDR3 DNA reads TGTGCCAGTAGTACCGGGACAGAAGATGAAAAACTGTTTTTT. Its translation is CASSTGTEDEKLFF.

The rearrangement joins TRBV29-1 to TRBJ2-1; 10 nucleotides align to TRBD1. Trimming at V came to 0 bases and at J to 6 bases, leaving 8 bases not matched to a gene. There are 16 residues in the CDR3. Germline V gives CDR1 SQVTM, CDR2 ANQGSEA. The CDR3 sequence: CSVEDPRQGAFNEQFF. The CDR3 DNA sequence: TGCAGCGTTGAAGATCCGAGACAGGGGGCGTTCAATGAGCAGTTCTTC.

The CDR3 region has the DNA TGTGCCAGTGATAGGGACAGGGGGCGGGTAGAGACCCAGTACTTC. Protein sequence: CASDRDRGRVETQYF. This chain connects TRBV6-1 to TRBJ2-5, with TRBD1 matching over 12 bases. The V segment lost 9 bases and the J segment 4 bases; nucleotides outside the gene matches: 9. CDR3 length: 15 residues. CDR1 is MNHNS and CDR2 is SASEGT in the germline V gene.

CDR3 amino acids: CASSWARGVYEQYF. In nucleotides, the CDR3 is TGTGCCAGCAGTTGGGCCAGGGGTGTCTACGAGCAGTACTTC. The chain recombines TRBV27 with TRBJ2-7, with D possibly being TRBD1 (6 bases). The CDR3 spans 14 residues. CDR1 is MNHEY, CDR2 SMNVEV, per germline (reference sequence). Trimming removed 4 bases from V and 3 bases from J, with 13 bases in between.

The J gene is TRBJ2-4, the V gene TRBV6-5; the D gene is possibly TRBD2 (5 bases). The CDR3 runs to 14 residues. Trimming cost V 6 bases and J 6 bases, with 15 bases left between them. Per the germline V gene, CDR1 is MNHEY and CDR2 is SVGAGI. CDR3 amino acids: CASSSFPGGNIQYF. The CDR3 nucleotides read TGTGCCAGCAGCTCTTTCCCCGGAGGAAACATTCAGTACTTC.

The chain is built from TRBV9 and TRBJ2-5; 9 bases agree with TRBD1. This CDR3 spans 16 amino acids. V lost 4 bases to trimming and J lost 5 bases; unmatched junction nucleotides: 12. Germline V gene sequence: CDR1 SGDLS, CDR2 YYNGEE. DNA of the CDR3: TGTGCCAGCAGCTTGGGAGCGGACAGGGGTGGGGAGACCCAGTACTTC. It specifies CASSLGADRGGETQYF.

J is TRBJ2-7 and V is TRBV28; unclear D gene. Trimming removed 5 bases from V and 3 bases from J, with 8 bases in between. Germline assignment: CDR1 MDHEN and CDR2 SYDVKM. There are 12 residues in the CDR3. CDR3 region: CASSPSYYEQYF. CDR3 in DNA: TGTGCCAGCAGTCCCTCCTACTACGAGCAGTACTTC.

The V call is TRBV28, the J call TRBJ2-1, with TRBD2 matching 10 bases. The CDR3 contains 17 residues. In germline, CDR1 is MDHEN, CDR2 SYDVKM. The V and J ends lost 1 base and 3 bases, in that order; junction bases with no gene match: 6. CDR3 region: CASSLFGAGGIYNEQFF. The CDR3 DNA reads TGTGCCAGCAGTTTATTCGGAGCGGGAGGGATCTACAATGAGCAGTTCTTC.

This chain joins TRBV6-6 and TRBJ2-5; D gene uncertain. Trimming cost V 2 bases and J 3 bases, with 10 bases left between them. The V gene's germline CDR1 is MNHNY and CDR2 SVGAGI (reference sequence). The CDR3 length is 14 residues. The CDR3 is CASSYVAEKETQYF. CDR3 coding DNA: TGTGCCAGCAGTTACGTGGCTGAAAAAGAGACCCAGTACTTC.

This chain connects TRBV15 to TRBJ1-4; TRBD1 matches 9 bases. The V gene's germline CDR1 is LNHNV and CDR2 YYDKDF (reference sequence). V lost 5 bases, J lost 7 bases, and 5 bases stayed unmatched. There are 14 residues in the CDR3. The CDR3 here is CATSGTGGGEKLFF. CDR3 coding DNA: TGTGCCACCAGCGGAACAGGGGGCGGTGAAAAACTGTTTTTT.

The chain is built from TRBV19 and TRBJ1-5; 11 bases agree with TRBD1. J lost 2 bases, V lost 8 bases, and 5 bases had no gene match. Germline CDR1 is LNHDA and CDR2 is SQIVND (reference sequence). This CDR3 spans 15 amino acids. CDR3 nucleotide sequence: TGTGCCAGTGGAGGGACAGGGGGTGGCAATCAGCCCCAGCATTTT. It translates to CASGGTGGGNQPQHF.

The rearrangement uses TRBV29-1 and TRBJ2-2, with a possible D match to TRBD2 (6 bases). V lost 6 bases and J lost 3, with 17 bases in between. CDR1 and CDR2 from the germline V gene are SQVTM and ANQGSEA. CDR3 length: 15 amino acids. The CDR3 bases are TGCAGCGTAGGGGACCCCCCGGGGGACACCGGGGAGCTGTTTTTT. Translation gives CSVGDPPGDTGELFF.

This chain connects TRBV12-5 to TRBJ2-5, with 11 bases fitting TRBD2. The trim removed 7 bases at V and 4 bases at J, leaving 11 bases unmatched. The CDR3 runs to 16 residues. Per germline, CDR1 LGHNT and CDR2 FRNRAP. This CDR3 is CASAKGGTSGPETQYF. CDR3 in DNA: TGTGCTAGTGCCAAGGGGGGGACTAGCGGACCAGAGACCCAGTACTTC.

The chain employs TRBV7-6 and TRBJ1-1; no definite D call. Between the trimmed V and J ends, which lost 6 bases and 5 bases, there was a span of 13 bases. Germline lookup yields CDR1 SGHVS and CDR2 FNYEAQ. CDR3 length equals 13 residues. The CDR3 DNA is TGTGCCAGCAGTCCAGATGGGAGGACTGAAGCTTTCTTT. Translation gives CASSPDGRTEAFF.

The rearrangement uses TRBV5-1 and TRBJ2-1; 8 bases fit TRBD1. The J segment lost 2 bases and the V segment lost 4 bases, leaving 2 bases of the junction unmatched. The CDR3 extends over 14 amino acids. Germline V lookup: CDR1 SGHRS, CDR2 YFSETQ. CDR3 DNA sequence: TGCGCCAGCAGCCAGGGACAGGCCTACAATGAGCAGTTCTTC. Residues: CASSQGQAYNEQFF.

The V gene is TRBV27, the J gene TRBJ2-2; D call uncertain. Trimming removed 8 bases from V and 3 bases from J, with 16 bases in between. In germline, CDR1 is MNHEY, CDR2 SMNVEV (reference sequence). CDR3 size: 15 residues. CDR3 residues: CASSRRATDTGELFF. The CDR3 DNA sequence: TGTGCCAGCTCACGGCGAGCGACGGACACCGGGGAGCTGTTTTTT.